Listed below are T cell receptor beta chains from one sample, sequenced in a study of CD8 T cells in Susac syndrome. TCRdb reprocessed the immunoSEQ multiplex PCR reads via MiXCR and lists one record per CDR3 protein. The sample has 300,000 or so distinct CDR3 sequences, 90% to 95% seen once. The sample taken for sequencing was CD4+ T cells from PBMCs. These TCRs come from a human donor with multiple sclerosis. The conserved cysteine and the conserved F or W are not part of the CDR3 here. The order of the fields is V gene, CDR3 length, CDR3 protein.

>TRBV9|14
ASSDRFNRNSYGYT
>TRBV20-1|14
SAIPGLTSPQETQY
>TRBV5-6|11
ASSDILNTEAF
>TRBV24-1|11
ATSDAVGYGYT
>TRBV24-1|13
ASRATGGNTGELF
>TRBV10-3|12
AIGDLAGPSTQY
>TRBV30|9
AWSGGQGKY
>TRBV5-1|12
ASSPVVQGDTQY
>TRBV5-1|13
ASSPGGTSNQPQH
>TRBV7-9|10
ASSLGGLEAF
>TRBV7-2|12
ASSLGRLKETQY
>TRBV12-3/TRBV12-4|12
ASSRDRGAHTIY
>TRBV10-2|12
ASMGQGSNQPQH
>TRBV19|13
ASSISTANNEKLF
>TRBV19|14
AATRDTAMGDTEAF
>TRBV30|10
AWGGTSYEQY
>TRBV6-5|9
ASIVNTEAF
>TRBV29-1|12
SVVGLAGADTQY
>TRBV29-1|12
SAASGSVEGTQY
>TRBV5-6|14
ASSLRLAGAQETQY
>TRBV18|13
ASSPAGTGNYEQY
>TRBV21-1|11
ASLQGAKNIQY
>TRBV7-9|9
ASSLAREKF
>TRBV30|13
AWSVGPIPSYEQY
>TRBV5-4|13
ASSPGRSGANVLT
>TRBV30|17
AWSVRRGGGIIGNQPQH
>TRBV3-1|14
ASSQDAGRATDTQY
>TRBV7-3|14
ASSKLGSSGANVLT
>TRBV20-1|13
SATGLAGPRDEQF
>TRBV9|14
ASSGDPSSYNSPLH
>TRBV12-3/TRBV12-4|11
ASREGKRRLQF
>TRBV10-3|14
AISALGTGNTGELF
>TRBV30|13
AWSVTGGLDGELF
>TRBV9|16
ASSPSTGGVSGANVLT
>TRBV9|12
ASSVDGRDYGYT
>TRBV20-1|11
SAGTSGFYEQY